The clone carrying this T cell receptor (beta chain) was seen a few times. Its antigen remains unidentified. The data originate from a study of CD8+CD57+ T cells in acquired aplastic anemia. The CDR3 is made up of 14 amino acids. J was trimmed by 6 bases and V by 6 bases; bases with no gene match: 4. CDR1 and CDR2 from the germline V gene are SGHTA and FQGTGA. Study results and caveats: Patients and controls had in common 25 to 30 CD8+ CDR3 sequences.

Investigators profiled TCR beta VDJ and CDR3 from genomic DNA template. TCRdb called the reads again in MiXCR, with one record for every CDR3 protein. Of 35,000 to 40,000 distinct CDR3 sequences in the sample, more than 75% were seen once. The chain carries TRBV7-3 and TRBJ2-1; 11 nucleotides match TRBD2. The material sequenced was sorted CD4+, CD8+, or CD8+CD57+ T cells (not recorded which) from PBMCs. The TCR was taken from a human donor in good health, serving as a control. The CDR3 bases are TGTGCCAGCAGTGATAGCGGGGGGGCCAATGAGCAGTTCTTC. This encodes CASSDSGGANEQFF.